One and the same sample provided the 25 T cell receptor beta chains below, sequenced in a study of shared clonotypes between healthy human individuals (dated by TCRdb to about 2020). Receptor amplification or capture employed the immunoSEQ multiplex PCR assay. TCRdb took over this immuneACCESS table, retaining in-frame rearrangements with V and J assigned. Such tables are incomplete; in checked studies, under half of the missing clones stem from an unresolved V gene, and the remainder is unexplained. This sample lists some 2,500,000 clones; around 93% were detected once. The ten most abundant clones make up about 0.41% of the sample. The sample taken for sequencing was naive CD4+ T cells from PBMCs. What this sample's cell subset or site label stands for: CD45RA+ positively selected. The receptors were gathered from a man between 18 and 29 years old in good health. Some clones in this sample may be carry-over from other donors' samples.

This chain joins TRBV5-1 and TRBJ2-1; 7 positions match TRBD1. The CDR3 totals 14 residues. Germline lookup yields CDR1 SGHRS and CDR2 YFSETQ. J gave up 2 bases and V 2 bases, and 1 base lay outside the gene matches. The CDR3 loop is CASSLRGPYNEQFF. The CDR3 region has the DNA TGCGCCAGCAGCTTAAGGGGGCCCTACAATGAGCAGTTCTTC.

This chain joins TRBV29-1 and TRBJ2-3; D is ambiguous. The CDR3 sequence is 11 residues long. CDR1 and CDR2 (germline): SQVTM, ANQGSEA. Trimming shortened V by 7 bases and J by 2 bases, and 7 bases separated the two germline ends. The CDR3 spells CSGRYTDTQYF. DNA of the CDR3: TGCAGCGGGCGGTACACAGATACGCAGTATTTT.

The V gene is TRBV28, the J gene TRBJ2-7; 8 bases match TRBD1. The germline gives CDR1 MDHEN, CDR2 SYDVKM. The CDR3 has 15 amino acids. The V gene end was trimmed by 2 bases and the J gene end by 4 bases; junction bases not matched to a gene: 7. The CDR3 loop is CASSLRQGLRYEQYF. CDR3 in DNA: TGTGCCAGCAGTTTAAGACAGGGGCTCCGATACGAGCAGTACTTC.

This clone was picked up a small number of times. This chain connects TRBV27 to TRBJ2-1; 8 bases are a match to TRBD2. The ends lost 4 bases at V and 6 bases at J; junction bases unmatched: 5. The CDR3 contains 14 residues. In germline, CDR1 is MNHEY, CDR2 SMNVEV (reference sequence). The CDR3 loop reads CASSSGTRGNEQFF. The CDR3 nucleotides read TGTGCCAGCAGTTCCGGGACTAGGGGCAATGAGCAGTTCTTC.

CDR3 residues: CASRAGFGYTF. In nucleotides, the CDR3 is TGCGCCAGCAGGGCAGGGTTTGGCTACACCTTC. The chain recombines TRBV10-1 with TRBJ1-2; possibly TRBD1 for D (5 bases). In germline, CDR1 is WNHNN, CDR2 SYGVQD (reference sequence). This CDR3 region has 11 residues. V shed 6 bases and J shed 7 bases, with 9 bases lying between them.

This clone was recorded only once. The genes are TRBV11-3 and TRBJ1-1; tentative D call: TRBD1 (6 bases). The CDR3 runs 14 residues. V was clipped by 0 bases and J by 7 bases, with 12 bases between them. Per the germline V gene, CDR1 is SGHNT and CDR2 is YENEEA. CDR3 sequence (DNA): TGTGCCAGCAGCTTAGATCGGGACACCGGTGAAGCTTTCTTT. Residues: CASSLDRDTGEAFF.

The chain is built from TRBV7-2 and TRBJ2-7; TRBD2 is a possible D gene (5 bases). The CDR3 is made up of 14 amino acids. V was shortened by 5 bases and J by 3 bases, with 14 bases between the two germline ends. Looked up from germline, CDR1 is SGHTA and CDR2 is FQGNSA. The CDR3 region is CASSPQALGYEQYF. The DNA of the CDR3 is TGTGCCAGCAGCCCGCAAGCACTAGGCTACGAGCAGTACTTC.

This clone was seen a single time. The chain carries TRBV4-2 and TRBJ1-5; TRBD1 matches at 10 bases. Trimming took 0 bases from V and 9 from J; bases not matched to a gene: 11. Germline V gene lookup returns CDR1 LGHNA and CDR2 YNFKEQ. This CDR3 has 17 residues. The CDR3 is CASSQESGTGVRGPQHF. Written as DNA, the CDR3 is TGTGCCAGCAGCCAAGAAAGCGGGACAGGGGTTAGGGGGCCCCAGCATTTT.

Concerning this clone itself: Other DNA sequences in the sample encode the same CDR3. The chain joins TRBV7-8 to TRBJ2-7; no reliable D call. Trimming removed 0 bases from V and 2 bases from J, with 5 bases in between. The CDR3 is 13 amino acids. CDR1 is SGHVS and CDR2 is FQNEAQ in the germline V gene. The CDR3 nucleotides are TGTGCCAGCAGCTTAGCGGATACCTACGAGCAGTACTTC. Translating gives CASSLADTYEQYF. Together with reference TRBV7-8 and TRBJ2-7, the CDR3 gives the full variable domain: GAGVSQSPRYKVAKRGQDVALRCDPISGHVSLFWYQQALGQGPEFLTYFQNEAQLDKSGLPSDRFFAERPEGSVSTLKIQRTQQEDSAVYLCASSLADTYEQYFGPGTRLTVT.

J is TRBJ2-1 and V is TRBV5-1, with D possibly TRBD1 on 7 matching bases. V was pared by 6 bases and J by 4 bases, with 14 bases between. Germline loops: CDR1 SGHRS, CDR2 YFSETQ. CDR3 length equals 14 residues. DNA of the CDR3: TGCGCCAGCACCGGGGGACAGAGTTACAATGAGCAGTTCTTC. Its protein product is CASTGGQSYNEQFF.

The CDR3 nucleotides are TGTGCCAGTAGTATCAGGACAGGGGGTGCTGAAGCTTTCTTT. As protein: CASSIRTGGAEAFF. This chain connects TRBV19 to TRBJ1-1; TRBD1 matches at 10 bases. Trimming at V came to 3 bases and at J to 6 bases, leaving 4 bases not matched to a gene. The CDR3 runs to 14 residues. Germline CDR1 is LNHDA and CDR2 is SQIVND (reference sequence).

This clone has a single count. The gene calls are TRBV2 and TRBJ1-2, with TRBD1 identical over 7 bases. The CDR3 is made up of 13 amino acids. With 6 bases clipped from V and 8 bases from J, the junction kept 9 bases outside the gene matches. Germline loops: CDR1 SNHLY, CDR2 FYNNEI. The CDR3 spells CASRADREGGYTF. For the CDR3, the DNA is TGTGCCAGCAGAGCCGACAGGGAGGGGGGCTACACCTTC. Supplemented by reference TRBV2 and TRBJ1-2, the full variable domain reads EPEVTQTPSHQVTQMGQEVILRCVPISNHLYFYWYRQILGQKVEFLVSFYNNEISEKSEIFDDQFSVERPDGSNFTLKIRSTKLEDSAMYFCASRADREGGYTFGSGTRLTVV.

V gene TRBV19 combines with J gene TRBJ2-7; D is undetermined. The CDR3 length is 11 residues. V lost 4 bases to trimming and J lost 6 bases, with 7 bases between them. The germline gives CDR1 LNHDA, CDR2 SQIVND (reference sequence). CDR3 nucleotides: TGTGCCAGTAGTACGGCAGCCGAGCAGTACTTC. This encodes CASSTAAEQYF.

CDR3 bases: TGTGCCAGCAGCTTGACCCTGAACACTGAAGCTTTCTTT. Amino acid sequence: CASSLTLNTEAFF. The chain carries TRBV5-4 and TRBJ1-1; no reliable D call. Germline V gives CDR1 SGHNT, CDR2 YYREEE (reference sequence). Between the trimmed V and J ends, which lost 1 base and 0 bases, there was a span of 4 bases. This CDR3 spans 13 amino acids.

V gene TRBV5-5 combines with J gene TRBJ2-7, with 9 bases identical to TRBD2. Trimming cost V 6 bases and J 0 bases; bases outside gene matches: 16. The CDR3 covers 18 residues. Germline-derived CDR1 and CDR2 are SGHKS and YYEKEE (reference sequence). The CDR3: CASNEGGLAYESSYEQYF. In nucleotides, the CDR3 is TGTGCCAGCAACGAGGGGGGACTAGCATACGAGAGCTCCTACGAGCAGTACTTC.

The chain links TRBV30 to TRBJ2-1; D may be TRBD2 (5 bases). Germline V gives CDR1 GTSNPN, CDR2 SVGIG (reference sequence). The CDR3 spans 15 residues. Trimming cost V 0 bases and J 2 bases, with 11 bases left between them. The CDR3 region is CAWSVSGSPYNEQFF. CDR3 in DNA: TGTGCCTGGAGTGTATCGGGGAGTCCCTACAATGAGCAGTTCTTC.

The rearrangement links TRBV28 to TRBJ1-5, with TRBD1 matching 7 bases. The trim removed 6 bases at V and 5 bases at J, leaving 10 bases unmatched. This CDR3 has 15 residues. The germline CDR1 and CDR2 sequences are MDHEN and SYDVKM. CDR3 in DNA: TGTGCCAGCAGCCCTAGGACAGGTAGGCATCAGCCCCAGCATTTT. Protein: CASSPRTGRHQPQHF.

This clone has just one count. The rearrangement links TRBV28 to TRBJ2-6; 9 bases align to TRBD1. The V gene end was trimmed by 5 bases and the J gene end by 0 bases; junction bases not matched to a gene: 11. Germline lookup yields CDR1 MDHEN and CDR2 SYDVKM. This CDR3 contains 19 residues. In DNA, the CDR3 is TGTGCCAGCAGTCACCCGGGGGACAGGGTCTCCTCTGGGGCCAACGTCCTGACTTTC. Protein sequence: CASSHPGDRVSSGANVLTF.

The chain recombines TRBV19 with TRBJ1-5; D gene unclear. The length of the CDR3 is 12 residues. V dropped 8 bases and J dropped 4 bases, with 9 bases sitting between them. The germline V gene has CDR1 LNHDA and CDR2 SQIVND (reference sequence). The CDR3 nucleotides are TGTGCCAGTCGGATGGGAAATCAGCCCCAGCATTTT. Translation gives CASRMGNQPQHF.

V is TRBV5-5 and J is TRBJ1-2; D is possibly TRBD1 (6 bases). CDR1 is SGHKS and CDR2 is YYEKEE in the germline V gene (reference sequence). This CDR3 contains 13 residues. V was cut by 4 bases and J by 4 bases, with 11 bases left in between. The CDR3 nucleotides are TGTGCCAGCAGCGACGGGGGCTCCTATGGCTACACCTTC. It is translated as CASSDGGSYGYTF.

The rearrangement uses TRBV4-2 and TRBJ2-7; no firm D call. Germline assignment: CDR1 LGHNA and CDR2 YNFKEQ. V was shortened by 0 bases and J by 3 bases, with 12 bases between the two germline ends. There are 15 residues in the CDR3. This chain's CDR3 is CASSQDPGNSYEQYF. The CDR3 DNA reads TGTGCCAGCAGCCAAGACCCAGGCAACAGCTACGAGCAGTACTTC.

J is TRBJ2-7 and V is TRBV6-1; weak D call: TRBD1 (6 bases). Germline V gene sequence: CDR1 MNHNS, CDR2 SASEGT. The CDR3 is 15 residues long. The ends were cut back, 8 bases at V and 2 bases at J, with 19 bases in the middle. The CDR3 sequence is CASFGDMLGAYEQYF. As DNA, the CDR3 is TGTGCCAGCTTTGGGGACATGCTTGGGGCCTACGAGCAGTACTTC.

In nucleotides, the CDR3 is TGTGCCAGCAGTGCAAGGGACCGCCCGGGGGGTACTGAAGCTTTCTTT. Protein sequence: CASSARDRPGGTEAFF. The rearrangement joins TRBV6-1 to TRBJ1-1; TRBD1 might be the D (5 bases). Trimming took off 4 bases at V and 5 bases at J, with 20 bases between the two ends. The CDR3 contains 16 residues. CDR1 and CDR2 (germline): MNHNS, SASEGT.

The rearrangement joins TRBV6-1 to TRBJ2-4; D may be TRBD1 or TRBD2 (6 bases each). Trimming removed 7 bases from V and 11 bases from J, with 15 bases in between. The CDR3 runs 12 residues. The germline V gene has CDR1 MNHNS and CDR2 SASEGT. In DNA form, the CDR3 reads TGTGCCAGCAAAAAGCCAGGGGACTTTCAGTACTTC. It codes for CASKKPGDFQYF.

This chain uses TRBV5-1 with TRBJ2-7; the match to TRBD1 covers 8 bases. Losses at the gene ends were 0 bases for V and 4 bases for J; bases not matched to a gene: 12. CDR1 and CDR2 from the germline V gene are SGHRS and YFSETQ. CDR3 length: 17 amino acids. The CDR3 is CASSLAPGQGALYEQYF. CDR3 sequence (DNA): TGCGCCAGCAGCTTGGCCCCCGGACAGGGAGCTTTGTACGAGCAGTACTTC.